These 8 T cell receptor beta chains came from one sample sequenced in a study of T cells expressing NK-cell markers. Reanalyzing the 5' RACE reads, TCRdb keeps one entry per CDR3 protein, without DNA. The sample yields 550,000 to 600,000 distinct CDR3 sequences, of which the top ten take up roughly 3.5%. Sequencing was done on a sample of blood T cells: a sorted CD56 or NKG2C T cell subset, CD4+ or CD8+ T cells, or bulk PBMC T cells (not recorded which). These receptors all come from a man younger than 35 in good health.

The rearrangement uses TRBV12-3 or TRBV12-4 and TRBJ1-1; the D call from TCRdb, TRBD1, cannot be confirmed without DNA. This CDR3 has 13 amino acids. The CDR3: CATQDTSNTEAFF.

This chain connects TRBV12-3 or TRBV12-4 to TRBJ1-6. The CDR3 has 15 amino acids. The CDR3 loop reads CASSPRTGLPSPLHF.

The genes are TRBV5-1 and TRBJ2-3; TCRdb gives TRBD2 as the D gene, but with no DNA this cannot be confirmed. Looked up from germline, CDR1 is SGHRS and CDR2 is YFSETQ. This CDR3 is 17 amino acids long. The CDR3 sequence: CASSLSFREVGTDTQYF.

This chain connects TRBV7-9 to TRBJ2-2; TCRdb's D call, TRBD1, is unchecked because there is no DNA. Germline V gene sequence: CDR1 SEHNR, CDR2 FQNEAQ (reference sequence). CDR3 length: 14 residues. This CDR3 reads CASSFRAEPGELFF.

The gene calls are TRBV18 and TRBJ1-5. Germline CDR1 and CDR2: KGHSH and LQKENI. The CDR3 spans 15 residues. CDR3 sequence: CASSPSGGSNQPQHF.

The genes are TRBV10-3 and TRBJ1-4; TCRdb gives TRBD1 as the D gene, but with no DNA this cannot be confirmed. The germline gives CDR1 ENHRY, CDR2 SYGVKD. This CDR3 contains 14 residues. CDR3 sequence reads: CATTPGTGTEKLFF.

The V and J genes are TRBV27 and TRBJ1-6. The CDR3 has 14 amino acids. From germline, CDR1 is MNHEY and CDR2 SMNVEV (reference sequence). The CDR3 sequence: CASSFGPIDSPLHF.

The V call is TRBV21-1, the J call TRBJ2-1; TCRdb's D gene call, TRBD1, goes unchecked for lack of DNA. TRBV21-1 is listed as a pseudogene. The CDR3 runs to 18 residues. CDR3 amino acids: CARIGRQGGFSSYNEQFF.